Given below is one T cell receptor beta chain in context. The source of the sample is a study of blood T cell repertoires in COVID-19. Overall study context: Sites in the United States, Italy and Spain provided acute and convalescent COVID-19 samples. Sources were T cells, B-cell-depleted T cells, or PBMCs; the material itself was cDNA or gDNA.

Per the original methods: Reference gene primer amplification yielded estimated nucleated cell counts. This table comes from immunoSEQ multiplex PCR, and its TCRdb copy is limited to in-frame clones, with some not included. The V and J calls and the clone size are those of that table, but D and trimming were determined from the DNA. The data contain approximately 54,000 clones, approximately 80% of them seen just once; the ten biggest clones take up roughly 4.8%. The CDR3 length is 14 residues. Germline values: CDR1 MNHEY, CDR2 SVGAGI. V dropped 6 bases and J dropped 1; count of bases not matched to a gene: 3.

This chain links TRBV6-5 with TRBJ2-7, with 10 bases aligning to TRBD1. The specimen sequenced was peripheral blood. The clonotype originates from a woman aged 60 to 75 with acute or convalescent COVID-19. The CDR3 loop is CASRQGQGSYEQYF. CDR3 in DNA: TGTGCCAGCAGACAGGGACAGGGGTCCTACGAGCAGTACTTC.